These 5 T cell receptor beta chains were all obtained from the same sample, sequenced in a study of blood T cells in healthy people across ages. Combining a sample-barcoded 5' primer with a J-beta primer mix, a second PCR ran for roughly 7 to 11 cycles. TCRdb passed the 5' RACE reads through MiXCR, listing each CDR3 protein once. The table lists 1.5 million to 2 million distinct CDR3 sequences, roughly 28% of them singletons. The sequencing sample was made of blood. Receptor source: a woman between 25 and 40 years old in good health.

Points on this clonotype: A clone one base away is much larger, so this may be a read error. The chain recombines TRBV3-1 with TRBJ2-4, with 10 bases that match TRBD2. The DNA end is more similar to TRBJ2-7, so the J call may be wrong. CDR1 LGHDT and CDR2 YNNKEL come from the germline V gene (reference sequence). The CDR3 length is 15 residues. The CDR3 loop is CASSQGASGGCEQYF. DNA for the CDR3: TGTGCCAGCAGCCAAGGGGCTAGCGGGGGCTGCGAGCAGTACTTC.

Many counts were recorded for this clonotype. The chain employs TRBV27 and TRBJ2-5; no firm D call. This CDR3 region has 13 residues. Trimming took off 2 bases at V and 0 bases at J, with 4 bases between the two ends. Germline V CDR1 and CDR2: MNHEY, SMNVEV (reference sequence). The chain's CDR3 is CASSLMNQETQYF. Written as DNA, the CDR3 is TGTGCCAGCAGTTTAATGAACCAAGAGACCCAGTACTTC.

This clonotype was observed a few times. This rearrangement joins TRBV27 to TRBJ2-1; no clear D. This CDR3 has 14 amino acids. Trimming shortened V by 6 bases and J by 0 bases, and 9 bases separated the two germline ends. CDR1 and CDR2 (germline): MNHEY, SMNVEV (reference sequence). The CDR3 loop reads CASSHSSSYNEQFF. The CDR3 DNA reads TGTGCCAGCAGCCACAGTAGCTCCTACAATGAGCAGTTCTTC.

This clonotype showed up just a few times. The chain joins TRBV7-6 to TRBJ2-7; tentative D call: TRBD2 (6 bases). Trimming pared 8 bases from V and 7 bases from J, leaving 15 bases between. Germline-derived CDR1 and CDR2 are SGHVS and FNYEAQ. The CDR3 covers 12 residues. The CDR3 loop reads CASGTRGNEQYF. CDR3 sequence (DNA): TGTGCCAGCGGGACTCGTGGCAATGAGCAGTACTTC.

This clonotype showed up many times. The V call is TRBV5-1, the J call TRBJ2-5; D is undetermined. This CDR3 region has 14 residues. V lost 3 bases, J lost 1 base, and 10 bases lay in between. Germline assignment: CDR1 SGHRS and CDR2 YFSETQ. The CDR3, as DNA: TGCGCCAGCAGCTCCGGACGCATCCAAGAGACCCAGTACTTC. Translated: CASSSGRIQETQYF.